This T cell receptor (beta chain) was identified in a study of blood T cell repertoires in COVID-19. Study summary: Spain, Italy and the United States supplied samples that represented acute and convalescent COVID-19. Sources were T cells, B-cell-depleted T cells, or PBMCs; the material itself was cDNA or gDNA.

V was pared by 0 bases and J by 6 bases, with 12 bases between. Germline V gene lookup returns CDR1 LNHNV and CDR2 YYDKDF (reference sequence). This CDR3 is built from 15 residues. The method was immunoSEQ multiplex PCR; TCRdb's version includes in-frame clones alone and lacks a portion of them. The sample contains approximately 35,000 clones, 88% of which appear only once. This clonotype was obtained from a human donor in a cohort sampled during active COVID-19. The sample comprised peripheral blood. This chain uses TRBV15 with TRBJ2-4; tentative D call: TRBD1 (6 bases). As DNA, the CDR3 is TGTGCCACCAGCAGAGAGGTTCTAGGGGGAAACATTCAGTACTTC. Protein sequence: CATSREVLGGNIQYF.